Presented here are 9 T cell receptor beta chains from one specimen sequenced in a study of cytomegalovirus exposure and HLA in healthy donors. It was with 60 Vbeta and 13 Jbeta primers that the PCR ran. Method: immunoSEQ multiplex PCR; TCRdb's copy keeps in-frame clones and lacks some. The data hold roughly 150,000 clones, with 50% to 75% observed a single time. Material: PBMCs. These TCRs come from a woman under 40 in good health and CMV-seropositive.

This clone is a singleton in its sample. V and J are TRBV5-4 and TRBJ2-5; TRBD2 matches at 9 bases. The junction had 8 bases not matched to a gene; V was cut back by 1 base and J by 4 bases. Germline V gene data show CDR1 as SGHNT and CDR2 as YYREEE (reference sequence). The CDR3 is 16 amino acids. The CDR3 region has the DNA TGTGCCAGCAGCTTGATTAGCGGGAGAAGGGTAGAGACCCAGTACTTC. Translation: CASSLISGRRVETQYF.

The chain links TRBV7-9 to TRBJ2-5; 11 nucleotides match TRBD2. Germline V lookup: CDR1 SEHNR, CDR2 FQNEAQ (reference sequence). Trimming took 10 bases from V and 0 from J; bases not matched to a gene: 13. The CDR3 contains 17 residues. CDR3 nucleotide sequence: TGTGCCATACCGATTGCGCTACTAGCGGGGGACCAAGAGACCCAGTACTTC. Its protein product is CAIPIALLAGDQETQYF.

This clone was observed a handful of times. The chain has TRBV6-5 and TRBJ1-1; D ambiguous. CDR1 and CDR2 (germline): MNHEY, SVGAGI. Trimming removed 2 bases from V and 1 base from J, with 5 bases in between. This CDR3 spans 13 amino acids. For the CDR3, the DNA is TGTGCCAGCAGTTACCAACAGAACACTGAAGCTTTCTTT. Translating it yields CASSYQQNTEAFF.

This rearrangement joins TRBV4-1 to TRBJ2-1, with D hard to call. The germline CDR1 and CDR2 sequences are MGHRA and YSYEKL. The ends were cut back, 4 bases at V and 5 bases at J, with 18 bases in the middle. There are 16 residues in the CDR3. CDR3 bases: TGCGCCAGCAGCCCCTACTCGAAAATTCTCAACAATGAGCAGTTCTTC. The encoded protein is CASSPYSKILNNEQFF.

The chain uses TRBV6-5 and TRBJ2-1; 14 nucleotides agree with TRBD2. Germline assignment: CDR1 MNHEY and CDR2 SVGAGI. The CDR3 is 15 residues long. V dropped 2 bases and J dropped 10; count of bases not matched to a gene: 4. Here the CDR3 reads CASSYGTSGSDEQFF. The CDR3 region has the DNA TGTGCCAGCAGTTACGGGACTAGCGGGAGTGACGAGCAGTTCTTC.

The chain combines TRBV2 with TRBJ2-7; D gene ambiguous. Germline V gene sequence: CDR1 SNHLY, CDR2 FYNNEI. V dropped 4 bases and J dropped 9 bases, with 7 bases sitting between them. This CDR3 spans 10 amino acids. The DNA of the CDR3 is TGTGCCAGCAGTGCTGGCCCGCAGTACTTC. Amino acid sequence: CASSAGPQYF.

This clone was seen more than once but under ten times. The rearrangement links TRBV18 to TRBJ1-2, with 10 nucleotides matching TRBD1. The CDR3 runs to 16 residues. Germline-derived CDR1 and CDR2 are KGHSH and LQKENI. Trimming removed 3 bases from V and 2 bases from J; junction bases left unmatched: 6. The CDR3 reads CASSPAPGQGNYGYTF. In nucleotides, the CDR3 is TGTGCCAGCTCACCTGCCCCGGGACAGGGGAACTATGGCTACACCTTC.

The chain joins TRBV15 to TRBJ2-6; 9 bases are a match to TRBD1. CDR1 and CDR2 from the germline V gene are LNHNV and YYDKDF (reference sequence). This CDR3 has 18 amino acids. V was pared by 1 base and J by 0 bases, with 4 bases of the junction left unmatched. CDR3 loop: CATSRGQGGSSGANVLTF. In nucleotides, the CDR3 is TGTGCCACCAGCAGAGGACAGGGGGGAAGCTCTGGGGCCAACGTCCTGACTTTC.

In nucleotides, the CDR3 is TGTGCCAGCAGTGAAGCGGGACAGGGGGCCGGGGAGCTGTTTTTT. Translation: CASSEAGQGAGELFF. V and J are TRBV6-1 and TRBJ2-2, with 11 positions matching TRBD1. The CDR3 runs to 15 residues. V lost 0 bases, J lost 6 bases, and 0 bases stayed unmatched. Germline V gene sequence: CDR1 MNHNS, CDR2 SASEGT.